This T cell receptor beta chain is from a study of cytomegalovirus exposure and HLA in healthy donors. General study results and limits: Most TCR beta V segments were productive about 87% or about 30% of the time in an earlier analysis. In a later analysis, DRB1 alleles had the most associated TCRs; HLA-C alleles the fewest. It was likely that a cluster of highly shared sequence variants was a sequencing artifact.

Healthy individuals who donated bone marrow served as the donors. Trimming left V 2 bases short and J 5 bases short, with 16 bases between. Germline loops: CDR1 SGHTA, CDR2 FQGNSA. The CDR3 consists of 17 residues. This clone has a handful of counts. Its antigen is not known. Primers: 60 Vbeta forward and 13 Jbeta reverse. Assay: immunoSEQ multiplex PCR; the TCRdb copy retains only in-frame clones and omits some. Of 110,000 or so clones in the sample, roughly 15% are singletons; the top ten hold around 0.86%. The sequence derives from a female donor in good health and CMV-seronegative. J is TRBJ1-6 and V is TRBV7-2, with D unclear. The specimen sequenced was PBMCs. The CDR3 nucleotides read TGTGCCAGCAGCTTACGGTCAGTAAGCGGGGATAATTCACCCCTCCACTTT. Translating gives CASSLRSVSGDNSPLHF.